The 30 T cell receptor beta chains in this list originate from one sample, sequenced in a study of blood T cell repertoires in COVID-19. The data were produced by immunoSEQ multiplex PCR, yet TCRdb's version contains in-frame clones alone and is incomplete. The sample contains more than 65,000 clones, more than 65% of which appear only once. The sequenced sample consisted of peripheral blood. The receptors shown here come from a woman aged 45 to 65 with acute or convalescent COVID-19.

The J gene is TRBJ1-1, the V gene TRBV29-1; D unclear. V dropped 6 bases and J dropped 7 bases, with 12 bases sitting between them. The germline V gene encodes CDR1 SQVTM and CDR2 ANQGSEA. This CDR3 spans 11 amino acids. The CDR3 sequence is CSVSLGLEAFF. CDR3 coding DNA: TGCAGCGTGTCGCTTGGACTTGAAGCTTTCTTT.

This clone has only a few counts. The J gene is TRBJ2-1, the V gene TRBV6-2 or TRBV6-3; 10 bases line up with TRBD2. Unmatched junction bases numbered 15, after V lost 6 bases and J lost 13 bases. Germline loops: CDR1 MNHEY, CDR2 SVGEGT. The CDR3 covers 15 residues. CDR3 sequence (DNA): TGTGCCAGCAGCCCGAACTGGGAGCGGGGGGGCCGTCAGTTCTTC. Its protein is CASSPNWERGGRQFF.

The chain combines TRBV19 with TRBJ2-3; 7 nucleotides line up with TRBD1. Germline V lookup: CDR1 LNHDA, CDR2 SQIVND (reference sequence). Trimming at V came to 10 bases and at J to 2 bases, leaving 9 bases not matched to a gene. CDR3 size: 14 residues. CDR3 region: CATKQGLSTDTQYF. CDR3 nucleotides: TGTGCCACAAAACAGGGGCTATCCACAGATACGCAGTATTTT.

This chain uses TRBV9 with TRBJ1-6; a possible D gene is TRBD1 (5 bases). The germline V gene has CDR1 SGDLS and CDR2 YYNGEE. CDR3 length: 17 amino acids. V was shortened by 1 base and J by 7 bases, with 18 bases between the two germline ends. The CDR3 nucleotides are TGTGCCAGCAGCGTAAGTGCTGCCGGGGGGATCAATTCACCCCTCCACTTT. Translation gives CASSVSAAGGINSPLHF.

This chain joins TRBV7-2 and TRBJ2-7; the match to TRBD1 covers 8 bases. Germline V gene data show CDR1 as SGHTA and CDR2 as FQGNSA. CDR3 length equals 15 residues. Trimming cost V 2 bases and J 3 bases; bases outside gene matches: 6. The CDR3 bases are TGTGCCAGCAGCTTATATTCAGGGGGCAGCTACGAGCAGTACTTC. It yields the protein CASSLYSGGSYEQYF.

This rearrangement joins TRBV6-5 to TRBJ1-6; 7 bases are a match to TRBD1. CDR3 length equals 13 residues. In germline, CDR1 is MNHEY, CDR2 SVGAGI. Trimming removed 6 bases from V and 6 bases from J; junction bases left unmatched: 2. The CDR3 loop reads CASRGDSNSPLHF. In DNA, the CDR3 is TGTGCCAGCAGGGGGGACAGTAATTCACCCCTCCACTTT.

The gene calls are TRBV18 and TRBJ2-7, with D unresolved. The length of the CDR3 is 14 residues. In germline, CDR1 is KGHSH, CDR2 LQKENI. With 5 bases removed from V and 2 bases from J, the gap between germline ends came to 13 bases. CDR3 DNA: TGTGCCAGCTCAATTCAACTACATACCTACGAGCAGTACTTC. Translating gives CASSIQLHTYEQYF.

The sample holds one count of this clone. Here the CDR3 DNA reads TGTGCCAGCAGCCAACGCACCTTC. The encoded protein is CASSQRTF. The gene calls are TRBV3-1 (or the pseudogene TRBV3-2) and TRBJ1-2; D remains unclear. Trimming removed 2 bases at V and 13 bases at J, with 2 bases between. The CDR3 extends over 8 amino acids. Per germline, CDR1 LGHDT and CDR2 YNNKEL (reference sequence).

The chain couples TRBV27 to TRBJ2-1, with 7 bases matching TRBD2. V trimming: 3 bases; J trimming: 9 bases; junction bases outside the gene matches: 11. This CDR3 contains 15 residues. CDR1 is MNHEY, CDR2 SMNVEV, per germline (reference sequence). The CDR3 DNA reads TGTGCCAGCAGTTTCGTTGGCGGGAGTGTCGGTGAGCAGTTCTTC. Translating it yields CASSFVGGSVGEQFF.

The rearrangement joins TRBV7-9 to TRBJ2-3; 7 bases line up with TRBD1. From germline, CDR1 is SEHNR and CDR2 FQNEAQ (reference sequence). The CDR3 spans 14 residues. The trim removed 1 base at V and 3 bases at J, leaving 1 base unmatched. The CDR3 sequence: CASSLEGQTDTQYF. CDR3 nucleotides: TGTGCCAGCAGCTTAGAGGGACAGACAGATACGCAGTATTTT.

The V call is TRBV2, the J call TRBJ2-1; 11 bases agree with TRBD2. The CDR3 length is 13 residues. Germline loops: CDR1 SNHLY, CDR2 FYNNEI. J lost 9 bases, V lost 11 bases, and 9 bases had no gene match. CDR3 sequence (DNA): TGTGCCTGTGGACTAGCGGGTCTGTTTGAGCAGTTCTTC. As protein: CACGLAGLFEQFF.

V is TRBV5-1 and J is TRBJ2-7, with 10 positions matching TRBD2. Germline V gene sequence: CDR1 SGHRS, CDR2 YFSETQ. Trimming at V came to 0 bases and at J to 5 bases, leaving 8 bases not matched to a gene. The CDR3 loop spans 16 amino acids. In DNA, the CDR3 is TGCGCCAGCAGCTTGGGGGCGGCTAGCGGGAGCCACGAGCAGTACTTC. Protein sequence: CASSLGAASGSHEQYF.

V usage is TRBV13 and J usage is TRBJ2-7; 8 bases fit TRBD2. CDR3 size: 14 residues. Trimming took 1 base from V and 6 from J; bases not matched to a gene: 5. Germline V lookup: CDR1 PRHDT, CDR2 FYEKMQ (reference sequence). CDR3 nucleotide sequence: TGTGCCAGCAGCTTAGCGGGGGGGCCCGGCGAGCAGTACTTC. This gives the protein CASSLAGGPGEQYF.

This clone was found a few times. The V call is TRBV5-4, the J call TRBJ1-3; D is undetermined. Between the trimmed V and J ends, which lost 4 bases and 3 bases, there was a span of 11 bases. The CDR3 length is 14 residues. Germline V CDR1 and CDR2: SGHNT, YYREEE (reference sequence). The CDR3 sequence is CASSPDRGGNTIYF. In nucleotides, the CDR3 is TGTGCCAGCAGCCCTGACCGAGGTGGAAACACCATATATTTT.

The rearrangement joins TRBV10-3 to TRBJ2-5; no definite D call. The CDR3 spans 13 residues. V was clipped by 3 bases and J by 2 bases, with 7 bases between them. CDR1 and CDR2 (germline): ENHRY, SYGVKD. The CDR3 nucleotides are TGTGCCATCAGTGATGCACGGCAAGAGACCCAGTACTTC. As protein: CAISDARQETQYF.

V gene TRBV5-4 combines with J gene TRBJ2-3; TRBD2 matches 7 bases. There are 15 residues in the CDR3. With V trimmed by 1 base and J by 6 bases, 8 bases remained unmatched. Per the germline V gene, CDR1 is SGHNT and CDR2 is YYREEE (reference sequence). CDR3 protein: CASSLWDYGGDTQYF. The CDR3 coding sequence is TGTGCCAGCAGCTTGTGGGACTACGGGGGGGATACGCAGTATTTT.

This chain links TRBV14 with TRBJ2-7; TRBD2 aligns across 7 bases. Germline CDR1 SGHDN, CDR2 FVKESK. The J segment lost 2 bases and the V segment lost 1 base, leaving 11 bases of the junction unmatched. The CDR3 runs 17 residues. This CDR3 is CASSQVVTRGSPYEQYF. The CDR3 DNA sequence: TGTGCCAGCAGCCAAGTAGTGACTCGCGGGAGCCCCTACGAGCAGTACTTC.

The chain recombines TRBV29-1 with TRBJ2-3, with TRBD2 as a possible D gene (5 bases). This CDR3 is 13 amino acids long. V was cut by 4 bases and J by 2 bases, with 10 bases left in between. The V gene's germline CDR1 is SQVTM and CDR2 ANQGSEA. The CDR3 sequence is CSVVGINTDTQYF. CDR3 bases: TGCAGCGTTGTCGGGATAAACACAGATACGCAGTATTTT.

The chain links TRBV27 to TRBJ1-1; D might be TRBD1 (5 bases). This CDR3 region has 14 residues. The V gene lost 6 bases and the J gene lost 4 bases, with 15 bases spanning the gap. CDR1 MNHEY and CDR2 SMNVEV come from the germline V gene (reference sequence). In nucleotides, the CDR3 is TGTGCCAGCAGCTCCTTGGTAGGGGTCACTGAAGCTTTCTTT. This encodes CASSSLVGVTEAFF.

This chain uses TRBV11-3 with TRBJ2-2; TRBD2 aligns across 8 bases. The V gene end was trimmed by 5 bases and the J gene end by 5 bases; junction bases not matched to a gene: 13. CDR1 is SGHNT, CDR2 YENEEA, per germline. CDR3 length: 17 amino acids. The CDR3 coding sequence is TGTGCCAGCAGCCCGGAGGGGCGGGGGGTGTGGACCGGGGAGCTGTTTTTT. This translates into CASSPEGRGVWTGELFF.

V gene TRBV7-2 combines with J gene TRBJ2-3; TRBD1 matches at 7 bases. CDR1 and CDR2 from the germline V gene are SGHTA and FQGNSA. V trimming: 5 bases; J trimming: 0 bases; junction bases outside the gene matches: 8. The CDR3 runs 16 residues. CDR3: CASSLIRGSSTDTQYF. Here the CDR3 DNA reads TGTGCCAGCAGCCTCATCAGGGGGAGCAGCACAGATACGCAGTATTTT.

The gene calls are TRBV12-3 or TRBV12-4 and TRBJ1-5, with no clear D. CDR3 length: 13 residues. Trimming removed 6 bases at V and 4 bases at J, with 10 bases between. Written as DNA, the CDR3 is TGTGCCAGCAGGCCGGAGTCGAATCAGCCCCAGCATTTT. Amino acids: CASRPESNQPQHF.

For the CDR3, the DNA is TGCGCCAGCAGCTTCCCTAGCGGGAGTAGCGGGGAGCTGTTTTTT. Residues: CASSFPSGSSGELFF. The rearrangement links TRBV5-1 to TRBJ2-2; 10 bases line up with TRBD2. CDR3 size: 15 residues. In germline, CDR1 is SGHRS, CDR2 YFSETQ. J was trimmed by 7 bases and V by 2 bases; bases with no gene match: 5.

This CDR3 reads CATSRDTSGGLQETQYF. In DNA form, the CDR3 reads TGTGCCACCAGCAGAGATACTAGCGGGGGGCTCCAAGAGACCCAGTACTTC. The chain is built from TRBV15 and TRBJ2-5; 12 bases are shared with TRBD2. The J segment lost 1 base and the V segment lost 0 bases, leaving 3 bases of the junction unmatched. The CDR3 runs 17 residues. Per germline, CDR1 LNHNV and CDR2 YYDKDF (reference sequence).

V usage is TRBV11-1 and J usage is TRBJ1-4; no clear D. Per germline, CDR1 SGHAT and CDR2 FQDESV (reference sequence). Trimming stripped 5 bases from V and 1 base from J, with 11 bases between. The CDR3 extends over 15 amino acids. The CDR3 spells CASSPGSGTNEKLFF. DNA of the CDR3: TGTGCCAGCAGCCCAGGTTCAGGAACTAATGAAAAACTGTTTTTT.

DNA of the CDR3: TGCGCCAGCAGCGAGGAGCCCAGCACAGATACGCAGTATTTT. It translates to CASSEEPSTDTQYF. This chain links TRBV5-1 with TRBJ2-3; D not resolved. V was clipped by 4 bases and J by 0 bases, with 9 bases between them. This CDR3 comprises 14 residues. Germline-derived CDR1 and CDR2 are SGHRS and YFSETQ. Variable domain in full (rest from reference TRBV5-1 and TRBJ2-3): KAGVTQTPRYLIKTRGQQVTLSCSPISGHRSVSWYQQTPGQGLQFLFEYFSETQRNKGNFPGRFSGRQFSNSRSEMNVSTLELGDSALYLCASSEEPSTDTQYFGPGTRLTVL.

This chain links TRBV5-8 with TRBJ2-1; D gene ambiguous. V lost 2 bases, J lost 8 bases, and 11 bases lay in between. The CDR3 has 13 amino acids. The germline CDR1 and CDR2 sequences are SGHTS and YDEGEE. The CDR3 is CASSFVKHHEQFF. CDR3 DNA: TGTGCCAGCAGCTTCGTTAAGCACCATGAGCAGTTCTTC.

The rearrangement links TRBV28 to TRBJ2-1, with no clear D. V was cut by 4 bases and J by 12 bases, with 13 bases left in between. The CDR3 is made up of 12 amino acids. Per germline, CDR1 MDHEN and CDR2 SYDVKM. The CDR3 nucleotides are TGTGCCAGCAGTTCGAATCTCGTCGGGCAGTTCTTC. This sequence encodes CASSSNLVGQFF.

The V and J genes are TRBV7-9 and TRBJ2-5; D remains unclear. V was clipped by 3 bases and J by 5 bases, with 10 bases between them. The CDR3 totals 13 residues. Germline lookup yields CDR1 SEHNR and CDR2 FQNEAQ (reference sequence). CDR3 region: CASSFGPQETQYF. The CDR3 nucleotides read TGTGCCAGCAGCTTCGGCCCACAGGAGACCCAGTACTTC.

This chain joins TRBV6-6 and TRBJ2-4; 8 bases are a match to TRBD2. The germline V gene has CDR1 MNHNY and CDR2 SVGAGI (reference sequence). The junction had 9 bases not matched to a gene; V was cut back by 6 bases and J by 8 bases. This CDR3 has 14 amino acids. The CDR3 reads CASRDGGGDHIQYF. The CDR3 coding sequence is TGTGCCAGCAGAGACGGGGGGGGAGACCACATTCAGTACTTC.